These T cell receptor beta chains were read from a single sample in a study of chemoradiotherapy in HPV16-positive cancers. This table comes from immunoSEQ multiplex PCR, and its TCRdb copy is limited to in-frame clones, with some not included. The sample shows 13,000 to 15,000 clones, roughly 70% of them seen only once. The sample here was taken from a patient who underwent chemoradiotherapy. The receptors here all came from a human donor with HPV-associated anogenital cancer. The CDR3 runs from the conserved cysteine through the conserved F or W. D genes are given only for firm matches. Only some rows state a clone size, as once, few, many or a class for expanded clones.

. . TRBJ2-6 TRBV28 TGTGCCAGCAGTTTTAAGTCCTTGGGGGCCAACGTCCTGACTTTC CASSFKSLGANVLTF
. once TRBJ1-2 TRBV5-1 TGCGCCAGCAGCCCGGAGCAGGGGAATGGCTACACCTTC CASSPEQGNGYTF
TRBD2 . TRBJ2-3 TRBV4-1 TGCGCCAGCAGCCAAGAGACTAGCGGGCCCACAGATACGCAGTATTTT CASSQETSGPTDTQYF
TRBD2 . TRBJ2-5 TRBV14 TGTGCCAGCAGCCTGGGACTAGCGGGGACCCAGTACTTC CASSLGLAGTQYF
. . TRBJ1-6 TRBV9 TGTGCCAGCAGCGTAGGACAGGCTAATTCACCCCTCCACTTT CASSVGQANSPLHF
. once TRBJ1-3 TRBV2 TGTGCCAGCAGTGAAGGGGGGCCAGTCTCTGGAAACACCATATATTTT CASSEGGPVSGNTIYF
. . TRBJ1-2 TRBV30 TGTGCCTGGTCTCCGGCGGGTAACTATGGCTACACCTTC CAWSPAGNYGYTF
TRBD1 . TRBJ1-4 TRBV2 TGTGCCAGTGGGGCTCAGGGGGCGAGTGAAAAACTGTTTTTT CASGAQGASEKLFF
TRBD1 . TRBJ2-3 TRBV5-4 TGTGCCAGCAGTAGACGACAGGGCACTAACACAGATACGCAGTATTTT CASSRRQGTNTDTQYF
TRBD2 . TRBJ2-5 TRBV19 TGTGCCAGTAGTGCTAGCGGGGGCTCAGAGACCCAGTACTTC CASSASGGSETQYF
. few TRBJ2-1 TRBV30 TGTGCCTGGAAGGTCGGTCTTGGAGAGAATGAGCAGTTCTTC CAWKVGLGENEQFF
TRBD2 . TRBJ2-3 TRBV30 TGTGCCTGGGGAAGGACAGCGGGGGGGCTAACAGATACGCAGTATTTT CAWGRTAGGLTDTQYF
. few TRBJ1-1 TRBV6-5 TGTGCCAGCAGAAGGGGGTGGAACACTGAAGCTTTCTTT CASRRGWNTEAFF
. . TRBJ2-5 TRBV5-4 TGTGCCAGCAGCTTGGGAGGGGACGGGCGGGAGACCCAGTACTTC CASSLGGDGRETQYF
. . TRBJ2-1 TRBV6-5 TGTGCCAGCAGTTACTCGACTGGAGATTACAATGAGCAGTTCTTC CASSYSTGDYNEQFF
. few TRBJ1-4 TRBV4-2 TGTGCCAGCAGCCAAGTGTCTAGAAATGAAAAACTGTTTTTT CASSQVSRNEKLFF
. . TRBJ1-5 TRBV6-1 TGTGCCAGCAGTCCTCTGGCAGGGAGGAATCAGCCCCAGCATTTT CASSPLAGRNQPQHF
TRBD1 . TRBJ1-1 TRBV4-1 TGCGCCAGCAGCACCGCGACAGGGCGGTTCACTGAAGCTTTCTTT CASSTATGRFTEAFF
. few TRBJ1-4 TRBV6-1 TGTGCCGGGCAGAGTACTAATGAAAAACTGTTTTTT CAGQSTNEKLFF
TRBD1 few TRBJ1-1 TRBV7-6 TGTGCCAGCAGCTTCGGACAGGGTCTGAGCACTGAAGCTTTCTTT CASSFGQGLSTEAFF
. . TRBJ1-6 TRBV6-4 TGTGCCAGCAGTGACTCGACAGACCTTAATTCACCCCTCCACTTT CASSDSTDLNSPLHF
. once TRBJ1-2 TRBV7-8 TGTGCCAGCAGCTTAGGCGGGGGGCTTGGCTACACCTTC CASSLGGGLGYTF
TRBD1 . TRBJ2-3 TRBV10-3 TGTGCCATCAGTGGGGACAGGGGAGGAACAGATACGCAGTATTTT CAISGDRGGTDTQYF
. . TRBJ2-7 TRBV27 TGTGCCAGCAGCAAACAAGGGGACGCCTACGAGCAGTACTTC CASSKQGDAYEQYF
. . TRBJ2-5 TRBV7-2 TGTGCCAGCAGCTTAGGTGGTAGCCTTGGGTCCGAGACCCAGTACTTC CASSLGGSLGSETQYF
. once TRBJ2-5 TRBV9 TGTGCCAGCAGCGTCGGTGGGTCGTGGGAGACCCAGTACTTC CASSVGGSWETQYF
TRBD2 . TRBJ2-5 TRBV2 TGTGCCAGCAGTGAATTTGGTAGCGGGGTCTCAGAGACCCAGTACTTC CASSEFGSGVSETQYF
. . TRBJ2-2 TRBV2 TGTGCCAGCATGGCGCAGGTCACCGGGGAGCTGTTTTTT CASMAQVTGELFF
TRBD2 . TRBJ2-7 TRBV5-6 TGTGCCAGCAGCTTGGCCGGGGGGGGAGTTGGGAGGGAGCAGTACTTC CASSLAGGGVGREQYF
. few TRBJ2-7 TRBV6-5 TGTGCCAGCAGTTACTCGGCAGGGAGGTACGAGCAGTACTTC CASSYSAGRYEQYF
. . TRBJ2-2 TRBV5-1 TGCGCCAGCAGCTTGTTAATAGCGCGGGATGGGGAGCTGTTTTTT CASSLLIARDGELFF
. . TRBJ2-1 TRBV7-6 TGTGCCAGCAGCTCCTATAAGGGCAATGAGCAGTTCTTC CASSSYKGNEQFF
. few TRBJ1-5 TRBV19 TGTGCCAGTAGTCCACGGACGGACAATCAGCCCCAGCATTTT CASSPRTDNQPQHF
. . TRBJ1-6 TRBV2 TGTGCCACCAAAAGGGACAATTCACCCCTCCACTTT CATKRDNSPLHF
. . TRBJ1-1 TRBV7-2 TGTGCCAGCAACCCGGGAGGGAGGAACACTGAAGCTTTCTTT CASNPGGRNTEAFF
. once TRBJ1-3 TRBV19 TGTGCCAGTAACCCGACAGACACTGGAAACACCATATATTTT CASNPTDTGNTIYF
. . TRBJ1-1 TRBV10-3 TGTGCCGTCTCTACAGGGCTCGAAGCTTTCTTT CAVSTGLEAFF